The 24 T cell receptor beta chains below come from one sample, sequenced in a study of chemoradiotherapy in HPV16-positive cancers (dated by TCRdb to between 2021 and 2023). Libraries were constructed by the immunoSEQ multiplex PCR assay. In its TCRdb copy, this immuneACCESS table keeps in-frame sequences only and misses some clones. Where compared with another copy, unresolved V genes explain less than half of these, and the others have no known cause. The sample yields about 500 clones; around nine tenths were counted once. Over 9.5% of the sample comes from the top ten. Sequencing used tumor tissue, obtained from a patient who underwent chemoradiotherapy. The receptor set was obtained from a human donor with HPV-associated anogenital cancer.

This chain connects TRBV29-1 to TRBJ1-3, with D uncertain. Per the germline V gene, CDR1 is SQVTM and CDR2 is ANQGSEA. CDR3 length equals 14 residues. V lost 4 bases and J 0 bases, leaving 10 bases between the germline ends. The CDR3 loop is CSVVLGNSGNTIYF. CDR3 sequence (DNA): TGCAGCGTTGTCCTGGGGAACTCTGGAAACACCATATATTTT.

V usage is TRBV11-3 and J usage is TRBJ2-3; maybe TRBD1 (7 bases). Per germline, CDR1 SGHNT and CDR2 YENEEA. Trimming shortened V by 6 bases and J by 2 bases, and 15 bases separated the two germline ends. There are 15 residues in the CDR3. In DNA form, the CDR3 reads TGTGCCAGCAGGCGGGACAGTCACCCCACAGATACGCAGTATTTT. It is translated as CASRRDSHPTDTQYF.

The rearrangement joins TRBV7-2 to TRBJ1-2, with D unresolved. V lost 5 bases, J lost 2 bases, and 9 bases lay in between. Germline CDR1 reads SGHTA; CDR2 reads FQGNSA. The CDR3 has 13 amino acids. DNA for the CDR3: TGTGCCAGCAGCCGGGCGGGGAACTATGGCTACACCTTC. This encodes CASSRAGNYGYTF.

The V call is TRBV15, the J call TRBJ1-3; no clear D gene. The V and J ends lost 0 bases and 0 bases respectively, with 18 bases between them. Germline V gene lookup returns CDR1 LNHNV and CDR2 YYDKDF (reference sequence). The CDR3 runs to 19 residues. The CDR3 nucleotides are TGTGCCACCAGCAGAGATAGTAACAGCGGCTTCAGCTCTGGAAACACCATATATTTT. Translated, it gives CATSRDSNSGFSSGNTIYF.

Of note for this clone: At one of its ends the junction is not consistent with the germline gene, which may arise from a read error. Different DNA sequences within this sample yield the same CDR3. The rearrangement joins TRBV27 to TRBJ1-5, with D maybe TRBD1 (6 bases). Per the germline V gene, CDR1 is MNHEY and CDR2 is SMNVEV (reference sequence). CDR3 length: 17 residues. The CDR3 region has the DNA TGTGCCAGCAGTTTAGGCTGGGACGGACAGAACAATCAGCCTCAGCATTTT. It specifies CASSLGWDGQNNQPQHF.

The CDR3 is CASSVVSDRTYSGANVLTF. The DNA of the CDR3 is TGTGCCAGCAGCGTAGTTAGCGACAGGACTTACTCTGGGGCCAACGTCCTGACTTTC. The chain combines TRBV9 with TRBJ2-6; weak D call: TRBD1 (6 bases). The CDR3 covers 19 residues. The V gene's germline CDR1 is SGDLS and CDR2 YYNGEE. Trimming left V 0 bases short and J 0 bases short, with 16 bases between.

The gene calls are TRBV29-1 and TRBJ1-2, with a weak D call TRBD1 (6 bases). V was trimmed by 4 bases and J by 8 bases, leaving 20 bases between them. CDR1 is SQVTM and CDR2 is ANQGSEA in the germline V gene. CDR3 size: 14 residues. The CDR3 protein is CSVAIQGALGGYTF. The CDR3, as DNA: TGCAGCGTTGCAATACAGGGCGCACTTGGGGGCTACACCTTC.

The chain links TRBV5-5 to TRBJ2-3; D gene uncertain. V was pared by 3 bases and J by 5 bases, with 13 bases between. Germline V gives CDR1 SGHKS, CDR2 YYEKEE (reference sequence). There are 14 residues in the CDR3. In DNA form, the CDR3 reads TGTGCCAGCAGCTCGGACCAGTGGGAAGATACGCAGTATTTT. Its protein is CASSSDQWEDTQYF.

The chain joins TRBV25-1 to TRBJ2-2; 7 bases match TRBD2. V lost 7 bases, J lost 4 bases, and 0 bases stayed unmatched. This CDR3 contains 12 residues. Germline V gene sequence: CDR1 MGHDK, CDR2 SYGVNS. CDR3 sequence reads: CASKRGTGELFF. The DNA for the CDR3 is TGTGCCAGCAAGCGGGGCACCGGGGAGCTGTTTTTT.

The chain links TRBV19 to TRBJ2-5; 11 bases fit TRBD1. CDR1 LNHDA and CDR2 SQIVND come from the germline V gene (reference sequence). The V gene end was trimmed by 7 bases and the J gene end by 4 bases; junction bases not matched to a gene: 5. This CDR3 is built from 14 residues. This CDR3 reads CASKEGQGGETQYF. DNA for the CDR3: TGTGCCAGTAAGGAGGGACAGGGGGGAGAGACCCAGTACTTC. The whole variable domain, filled in from reference TRBV19 and TRBJ2-5, reads DGGITQSPKYLFRKEGQNVTLSCEQNLNHDAMYWYRQDPGQGLRLIYYSQIVNDFQKGDIAEGYSVSREKKESFPLTVTSAQKNPTAFYLCASKEGQGGETQYFGPGTRLLVL.

The chain uses TRBV5-4 and TRBJ2-1; TRBD1 aligns across 7 bases. Germline V gives CDR1 SGHNT, CDR2 YYREEE (reference sequence). CDR3 length: 14 residues. V lost 2 bases and J lost 5; bases outside the gene matches: 4. The CDR3 loop is CASSFDQGDNEQFF. CDR3 coding DNA: TGTGCCAGCAGCTTTGATCAGGGGGACAATGAGCAGTTCTTC. Complete variable domain (other parts from reference TRBV5-4 and TRBJ2-1): ETGVTQSPTHLIKTRGQQVTLRCSSQSGHNTVSWYQQALGQGPQFIFQYYREEENGRGNFPPRFSGLQFPNYSSELNVNALELDDSALYLCASSFDQGDNEQFFGPGTRLTVL.

This chain uses TRBV19 with TRBJ1-5, with a tentative D call TRBD1 (6 bases). The CDR3 extends over 15 amino acids. CDR1 LNHDA and CDR2 SQIVND come from the germline V gene (reference sequence). V dropped 6 bases and J dropped 0 bases, with 12 bases sitting between them. CDR3 sequence (DNA): TGTGCCAGTAGCCCGGGACAATATAGCAATCAGCCCCAGCATTTT. Encoded protein: CASSPGQYSNQPQHF.

This clone appeared once. The chain is built from TRBV7-9 and TRBJ2-7; D possibly corresponds to TRBD1 (6 bases). CDR1 SEHNR and CDR2 FQNEAQ come from the germline V gene (reference sequence). This CDR3 has 14 amino acids. V lost 5 bases to trimming and J lost 3 bases, with 14 bases between them. CDR3 loop: CASSRQDHFYEQYV. The CDR3 nucleotides are TGTGCCAGCAGCCGACAGGACCATTTCTACGAGCAGTACGTC.

This chain connects TRBV10-3 to TRBJ1-1; tentative D call: TRBD1 (5 bases). Trimming pared 7 bases from V and 3 bases from J, leaving 12 bases between. This CDR3 spans 13 amino acids. The germline gives CDR1 ENHRY, CDR2 SYGVKD. CDR3 region: CAIMGQGDTEAFF. The CDR3 DNA reads as TGTGCCATCATGGGGCAGGGAGACACTGAAGCTTTCTTT.

V usage is TRBV10-3 and J usage is TRBJ2-3, with TRBD2 identical over 8 bases. Germline V gene lookup returns CDR1 ENHRY and CDR2 SYGVKD. V shed 8 bases and J 0 bases; nucleotides not matched to a gene: 10. This CDR3 comprises 16 residues. As DNA, the CDR3 is TGTGCCATCCGGAGCGGGGGACCCCCTAGCACAGATACGCAGTATTTT. Amino acids: CAIRSGGPPSTDTQYF.

The gene calls are TRBV5-8 and TRBJ1-1; 8 nucleotides align to TRBD1. The V and J ends lost 3 bases and 2 bases, in that order; junction bases with no gene match: 9. Germline V gene lookup returns CDR1 SGHTS and CDR2 YDEGEE. CDR3 length: 16 amino acids. CDR3 coding DNA: TGTGCCAGCAGCTCCGCAGGGGGCCGTTTTAACACTGAAGCTTTCTTT. Encoded protein: CASSSAGGRFNTEAFF.

This rearrangement joins TRBV5-1 to TRBJ1-2, with a possible D match to TRBD1 (6 bases). This CDR3 contains 13 residues. Germline CDR1 reads SGHRS; CDR2 reads YFSETQ. The V and J ends lost 6 bases and 1 base respectively, with 10 bases between them. The CDR3 bases are TGCGCCAGCAACGAGGGGGATAACTATGGCTACACCTTC. Residues: CASNEGDNYGYTF.

The chain combines TRBV7-6 with TRBJ1-3; D might be TRBD1 (5 bases). Germline V lookup: CDR1 SGHVS, CDR2 FNYEAQ. With 0 bases removed from V and 4 bases from J, the gap between germline ends came to 16 bases. The CDR3 contains 17 residues. The CDR3 reads CASSLAVRGKAGNTIYF. CDR3 DNA: TGTGCCAGCAGCTTAGCGGTGAGGGGAAAGGCCGGAAACACCATATATTTT.

This rearrangement joins TRBV7-9 to TRBJ2-3; 10 bases line up with TRBD2. The CDR3 runs to 16 residues. With V trimmed by 5 bases and J by 1 base, 6 bases remained unmatched. Germline CDR1 and CDR2: SEHNR and FQNEAQ (reference sequence). In nucleotides, the CDR3 is TGTGCCAGCAGCCTAAAGGGGACTAGCGGCACAGATACGCAGTATTTT. It codes for CASSLKGTSGTDTQYF.

The CDR3 bases are TGTGCCAGCAGTGAACAACAGGGGAATATTAATGAAAAACTGTTTTTT. Translated: CASSEQQGNINEKLFF. The rearrangement links TRBV6-1 to TRBJ1-4; 7 bases line up with TRBD1. The CDR3 runs 16 residues. The germline V gene encodes CDR1 MNHNS and CDR2 SASEGT. J gave up 4 bases and V 2 bases, and 7 bases lay outside the gene matches.

The rearrangement joins TRBV6-6 to TRBJ1-5; TRBD1 might be the D (6 bases). CDR1 and CDR2 (germline): MNHNY, SVGAGI (reference sequence). The CDR3 extends over 14 amino acids. The germline V and J ends were trimmed by 5 bases and 4 bases, with 12 bases remaining between them. The CDR3 DNA reads TGTGCCAGCAGTGCAGGGGATGGGAATCAGCCCCAGCATTTT. Protein product: CASSAGDGNQPQHF.

In its sample, this clone was seen once. The V gene is TRBV6-1, the J gene TRBJ1-5; D not certain. The germline gives CDR1 MNHNS, CDR2 SASEGT. With 8 bases removed from V and 0 bases from J, the gap between germline ends came to 14 bases. The CDR3 covers 15 residues. The CDR3 bases are TGTGCCAGCCCCCTTTGCCCGTATAGCAATCAGCCCCAGCATTTT. This encodes CASPLCPYSNQPQHF.

The V and J genes are TRBV7-6 and TRBJ1-1; D unresolved. CDR1 and CDR2 (germline): SGHVS, FNYEAQ. Trimming removed 7 bases at V and 3 bases at J, with 15 bases between. CDR3 length: 14 amino acids. The CDR3 DNA follows: TGTGCCAGCACCTTCCAGGACGGGTACACTGAAGCTTTCTTT. This translates into CASTFQDGYTEAFF. Supplemented by reference TRBV7-6 and TRBJ1-1, the full variable domain reads GAGVSQSPRYKVTKRGQDVALRCDPISGHVSLYWYRQALGQGPEFLTYFNYEAQQDKSGLPNDRFSAERPEGSISTLTIQRTEQRDSAMYRCASTFQDGYTEAFFGQGTRLTVV.

The V gene is TRBV7-9, the J gene TRBJ1-2; 7 nucleotides line up with TRBD1. Germline CDR1 SEHNR, CDR2 FQNEAQ (reference sequence). The CDR3 consists of 12 residues. J lost 7 bases, V lost 4 bases, and 3 bases had no gene match. CDR3 sequence: CASSSDRAGYTF. The CDR3 DNA reads as TGTGCCAGCAGCTCTGACAGGGCTGGCTACACCTTC.